The rows below give T cell receptor beta chains drawn from one sample of a study of cytomegalovirus exposure and HLA in healthy donors. Profiling relied on immunoSEQ multiplex PCR, and the TCRdb table lists in-frame clones only, not all of them. The sample has over 70,000 clones, roughly four fifths seen once. The specimen sequenced was PBMCs. These receptors all stem from a man aged 30 to 39 in good health and CMV-seronegative. Each CDR3 is given with its conserved first and last residue. Each record gives: CDR3 protein, CDR3 DNA, V gene, clone size, J gene, D gene. A D gene is named only where the DNA matches it firmly. Only some rows state a clone size, as once, few, many or a class for expanded clones.

CASSPGTGTGNTIYF,TGTGCCAGCAGCCCCGGGACAGGGACTGGAAACACCATATATTTT,TRBV5-4,-,TRBJ1-3,TRBD1
CASRGRGRSGELFF,TGTGCCAGCAGGGGCAGGGGGCGAAGCGGGGAGCTGTTTTTT,TRBV6-1,once,TRBJ2-2,TRBD1
CASSYNGGRQGGEQYF,TGTGCCAGCAGTTACAATGGGGGGCGCCAGGGGGGCGAGCAGTACTTC,TRBV6-6,-,TRBJ2-7,-
CASSDSGDPSTDTQYF,TGTGCCAGCAGTGATAGCGGGGACCCTAGCACAGATACGCAGTATTTT,TRBV2,-,TRBJ2-3,TRBD2
CASSQDRGLLSSYEQYF,TGTGCCAGCAGCCAGGACAGGGGGCTCCTAAGCTCCTACGAGCAGTACTTC,TRBV4-2,-,TRBJ2-7,TRBD1
CAPRASGADTQYF,TGTGCCCCCCGGGCTAGCGGGGCAGATACGCAGTATTTT,TRBV7-9,-,TRBJ2-3,TRBD2
CASSVGAGPEAFF,TGTGCCAGCAGCGTAGGTGCGGGCCCTGAAGCTTTCTTT,TRBV2,-,TRBJ1-1,-
CASSLRTVLGTEAFF,TGTGCCAGCAGCCTCCGGACAGTACTGGGCACTGAAGCTTTCTTT,TRBV13,once,TRBJ1-1,-
CSVLGTDLGYTF,TGCAGCGTCCTCGGGACAGATCTTGGCTACACCTTC,TRBV29-1,once,TRBJ1-2,TRBD1
CASSERLAGVNTGELFF,TGTGCCAGCAGTGAACGGTTAGCGGGGGTGAACACCGGGGAGCTGTTTTTT,TRBV6-1,-,TRBJ2-2,TRBD2
CASSLGQGASYTF,TGTGCCAGCAGTTTAGGACAGGGGGCTAGCTACACCTTC,TRBV27,once,TRBJ1-2,TRBD1